The following is a T cell receptor (beta chain) sequence with its context. The CDR3 covers 14 residues. Germline CDR1 SGHTA, CDR2 FQGTGA. V dropped 5 bases and J dropped 5 bases, with 15 bases sitting between them. The data belong to a study of control samples from healthy donors and cancer patients. Using immunoSEQ multiplex PCR, the repertoire was profiled, and TCRdb retains in-frame clones only, with some absent. The table lists approximately 90,000 clones, just under 85% of them singletons, with 15% to 20% in the top ten. What was sequenced was blood. The origin of this receptor is a man aged 25-45 years in good health. The gene calls are TRBV7-3 and TRBJ2-5; possibly TRBD2 for D (5 bases). CDR3 in DNA: TGTGCCAGCAGCCTCACTAGATTGGGTGAGACCCAGTACTTC. This encodes CASSLTRLGETQYF.